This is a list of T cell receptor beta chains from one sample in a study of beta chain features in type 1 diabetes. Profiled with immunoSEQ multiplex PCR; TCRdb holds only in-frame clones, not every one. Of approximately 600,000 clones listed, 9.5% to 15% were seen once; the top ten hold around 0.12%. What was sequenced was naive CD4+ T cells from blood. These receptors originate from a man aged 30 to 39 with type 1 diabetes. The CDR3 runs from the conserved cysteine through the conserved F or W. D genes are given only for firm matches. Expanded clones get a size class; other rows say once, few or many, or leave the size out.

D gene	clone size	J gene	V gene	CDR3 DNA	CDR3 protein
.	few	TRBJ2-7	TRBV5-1	TGCGCCAGCAGCTCCAAGCCTGAAGGGACCGTCCCCTACGAGCAGTACTTC	CASSSKPEGTVPYEQYF
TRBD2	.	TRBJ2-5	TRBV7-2	TGTGCCAGCAGCTGGGGGACTAGCGGGGGCCCGTACCAAGAGACCCAGTACTTC	CASSWGTSGGPYQETQYF
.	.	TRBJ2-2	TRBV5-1	TGCGCCAGCAGCTTATTTAGCGGTGACCCGGGCACCGGGGAGCTGTTTTTT	CASSLFSGDPGTGELFF
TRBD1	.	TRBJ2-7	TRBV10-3	TGTGCCATCTCCCGGGACAGGGTCAACTACGAGCAGTACTTC	CAISRDRVNYEQYF
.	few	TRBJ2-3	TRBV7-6	TGTGCCAGCAGCTTAGCCAGCACAGATACGCAGTATTTT	CASSLASTDTQYF
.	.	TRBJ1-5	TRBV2	TGTGCCAGCAACGGACCCGAGGGGCCCCAGCATTTT	CASNGPEGPQHF
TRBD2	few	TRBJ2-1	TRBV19	TGTGCCAGCTCCTGGACTAGCGGGTCCTACAATGAGCAGTTCTTC	CASSWTSGSYNEQFF
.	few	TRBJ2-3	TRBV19	TGTGCCAGTAGTATAAGTAACTATCCAGATACGCAGTATTTT	CASSISNYPDTQYF
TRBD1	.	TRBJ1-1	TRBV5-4	TGTGCCAGCAGCCCCCAGACAGGGGGGAACACTGAAGCTTTCTTT	CASSPQTGGNTEAFF
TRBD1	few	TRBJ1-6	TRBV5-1	TGCGCCAGCAGCCTCCAACAGGGGATCTATAATTCACCCCTCCACTTT	CASSLQQGIYNSPLHF
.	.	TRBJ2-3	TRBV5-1	TGCGCCAGCAGCTTTGCCGGGACTAGCACAGATACGCAGTATTTT	CASSFAGTSTDTQYF
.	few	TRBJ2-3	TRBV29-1	TGCAGCCTCGGGACTGTTGACTTTGATACGCAGTATTTT	CSLGTVDFDTQYF
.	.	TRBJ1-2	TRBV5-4	TGTGCCAGCAGCTTGGAAACATATGGCTACACCTTC	CASSLETYGYTF
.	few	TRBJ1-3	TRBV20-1	TGCAGTGCTAGAGCCGGAAACACCATATATTTT	CSARAGNTIYF
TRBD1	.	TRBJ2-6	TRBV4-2	TGTGCCAGCAGCCCTCGGACAGGGGTCGGCTCTGGGGCCAACGTCCTGACTTTC	CASSPRTGVGSGANVLTF
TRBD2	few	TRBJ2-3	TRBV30	TGTGCCTGGTCGAGCGGGGGGGCAGATACGCAGTATTTT	CAWSSGGADTQYF
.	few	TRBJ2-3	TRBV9	TGTGCCAGCAGCGCAGCCGGGGCTGATACGCAGTATTTT	CASSAAGADTQYF
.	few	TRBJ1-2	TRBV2	TGTGCCACCCAAAGGACCGGCTATGGCTACACCTTC	CATQRTGYGYTF
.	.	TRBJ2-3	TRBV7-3	TGTGCCAGCAGCCTCGGCCTCACAGATACGCAGTATTTT	CASSLGLTDTQYF
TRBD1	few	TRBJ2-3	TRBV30	TGTGCCTGGACAGGGGGCTTGACCACAGATACGCAGTATTTT	CAWTGGLTTDTQYF
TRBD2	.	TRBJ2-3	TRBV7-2	TGTGCCAGCAGCTTAGCCGGGACTAGCACCGATACGCAGTATTTT	CASSLAGTSTDTQYF
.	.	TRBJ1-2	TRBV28	TGTGCCAGCAGTTCCCCCGGGACACCGGGCTATGGCTACACCTTC	CASSSPGTPGYGYTF
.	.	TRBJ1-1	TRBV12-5	TGTGCTAGTGGTTTGTCCGCAGCGAACACTGAAGCTTTCTTT	CASGLSAANTEAFF
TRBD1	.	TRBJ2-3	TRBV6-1	TGTGCCAGCAGACCGGGACAGGCCGGGACAGATACGCAGTATTTT	CASRPGQAGTDTQYF
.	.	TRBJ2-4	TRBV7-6	TGTGCCAGCAGCCCAACGGGACCGGCGGGTCAGGGTCCCAAAAACATTCAGTACTTC	CASSPTGPAGQGPKNIQYF
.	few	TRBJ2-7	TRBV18	TGTGCCAGCTCTTCCGGGGCTTACGAGCAGTACTTC	CASSSGAYEQYF
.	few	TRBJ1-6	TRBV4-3	TGCGCCAGCAGCCAAACAGGAGATTCACCCCTCCACTTT	CASSQTGDSPLHF
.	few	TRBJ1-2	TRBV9	TGTGCCAGCAGCGTAGCGGGGGACGGGTATGGCTACACCTTC	CASSVAGDGYGYTF
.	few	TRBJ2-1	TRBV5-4	TGTGCCAGCAGCTTGGTGGGTGTCAATGAGCAGTTCTTC	CASSLVGVNEQFF
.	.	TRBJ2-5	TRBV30	TGTGCCTGGAGTGTGATGGCAGGGCAGCAGGAGACCCAGTACTTC	CAWSVMAGQQETQYF
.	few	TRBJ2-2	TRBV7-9	TGTGCCAGCAGCCCGGTCGGGGGATTGAACACCGGGGAGCTGTTTTTT	CASSPVGGLNTGELFF
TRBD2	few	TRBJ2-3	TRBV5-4	TGTGCCAGCAGCTCGAGACTAGCGGGGGGTAGCACAGATACGCAGTATTTT	CASSSRLAGGSTDTQYF
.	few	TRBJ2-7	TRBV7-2	TGTGCCAGCAGCTTAGACAGTTACACCTACGAGCAGTACTTC	CASSLDSYTYEQYF
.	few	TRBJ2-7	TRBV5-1	TGCGCCAGCAGCTTGAAAGCTGACCTCCCCCACGAGCAGTACTTC	CASSLKADLPHEQYF
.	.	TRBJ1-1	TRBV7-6	TGTGCCAGCAGCCCGGGACAAGGCTTCACTGAAGCTTTCTTT	CASSPGQGFTEAFF
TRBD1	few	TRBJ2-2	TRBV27	TGTGCCAGCAAAGTGGGACAGTACACCGGGGAGCTGTTTTTT	CASKVGQYTGELFF
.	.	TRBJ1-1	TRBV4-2	TGTGCCAGCAGCCACCAGGGAACTGAAGCTTTCTTT	CASSHQGTEAFF
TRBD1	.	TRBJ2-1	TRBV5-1	TGCGCCAGCAGCCGGGACAGAAAATACAATGAGCAGTTCTTC	CASSRDRKYNEQFF
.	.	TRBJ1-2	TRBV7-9	TGTGCCAGCACCAATACTGGACGAATATATGGCTACACCTTC	CASTNTGRIYGYTF
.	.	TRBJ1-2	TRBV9	TGTGCCAGCAGCGTAGTAGGCTATGGCTACACCTTC	CASSVVGYGYTF
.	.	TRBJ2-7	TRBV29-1	TGCAGCGTAGCAATACAGGGTAGCTCCTACGAGCAGTACTTC	CSVAIQGSSYEQYF
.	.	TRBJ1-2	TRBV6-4	TGTGCCAGCACAGGGAGAGGCTACACCTTC	CASTGRGYTF
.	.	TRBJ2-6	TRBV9	TGTGCCAGCAGCGCGATCGGCTCTGGGGCCAACGTCCTGACTTTC	CASSAIGSGANVLTF
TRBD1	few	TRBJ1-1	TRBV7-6	TGTGCCAGCAGCCGACAGGGCGGCACTGAAGCTTTCTTT	CASSRQGGTEAFF
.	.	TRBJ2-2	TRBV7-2	TGTGCCAGCAGCCCAATGGAGGCGACCGGGGAGCTGTTTTTT	CASSPMEATGELFF
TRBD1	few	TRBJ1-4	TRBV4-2	TGTGCCAGCAGCCAAGCACTACAGGGGGTCGGTGAAAAACTGTTTTTT	CASSQALQGVGEKLFF
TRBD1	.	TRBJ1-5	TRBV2	TGTGCCAGCAGTGGGACAGGGGGTCCCTATAGCAATCAGCCCCAGCATTTT	CASSGTGGPYSNQPQHF
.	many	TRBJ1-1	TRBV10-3	TGTGCCTTCAAAGGAACGGCGAACACTGAAGCTTTCTTT	CAFKGTANTEAFF
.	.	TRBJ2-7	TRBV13	TGTGCCAGCAGCAAACCAGTGAGCTCCTACGAGCAGTACTTC	CASSKPVSSYEQYF
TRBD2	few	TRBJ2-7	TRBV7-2	TGTGCCAGCAGCCCCCAACCGGGACTAGGGAGGGAGCAGTACTTC	CASSPQPGLGREQYF
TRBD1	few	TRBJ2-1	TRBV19	TGTGCCAGTAGTATCGGAGACAGGGGGCGTGATGAGCAGTTCTTC	CASSIGDRGRDEQFF
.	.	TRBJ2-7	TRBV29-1	TGCAGCGTTGGCACCAGAGACGGGCAGGGGAGAGGCGAGCAGTACTTC	CSVGTRDGQGRGEQYF
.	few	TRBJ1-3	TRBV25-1	TGTGCCAGCCAGGGGATGGTCTCTGGAAACACCATATATTTT	CASQGMVSGNTIYF
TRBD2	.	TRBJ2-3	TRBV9	TGTGCCAGCAGCGTAGACCCAGCGGGGGGTACAGATACGCAGTATTTT	CASSVDPAGGTDTQYF
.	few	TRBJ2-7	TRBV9	TGTGCCAGCAGCGTAAGCGGGGACATAACCTACGAGCAGTACTTC	CASSVSGDITYEQYF
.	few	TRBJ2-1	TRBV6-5	TGTGCCAGCAGTTACCAGGACAGATACAATGAGCAGTTCTTC	CASSYQDRYNEQFF
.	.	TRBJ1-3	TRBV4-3	TGCGCCAGCAGCCAAGGGGGTGGAAACACCATATATTTT	CASSQGGGNTIYF
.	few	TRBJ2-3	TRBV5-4	TGTGCCAGCAGCATGGACGCCACAGATACGCAGTATTTT	CASSMDATDTQYF
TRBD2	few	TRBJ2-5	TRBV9	TGTGCCAGCAGCACCGGGACTAGCGGGGGTGAGACCCAGTACTTC	CASSTGTSGGETQYF
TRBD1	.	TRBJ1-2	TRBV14	TGTGCCAGCAGCCTTCGGACAGGGGCTAACTATGGCTACACCTTC	CASSLRTGANYGYTF